The 14 T cell receptor beta chains below were found in one sample sequenced in a study of blood T cell repertoires in COVID-19. Profiling relied on immunoSEQ multiplex PCR, and the TCRdb table lists in-frame clones only, not all of them. The sample records more than 200,000 clones, more than 85% being singletons. The sample consisted of PBMCs or T cells enriched from blood (not recorded which). The receptors stem from a woman between 50 and 59 years old who had recovered from COVID-19.

This chain joins TRBV27 and TRBJ1-1; 10 bases agree with TRBD1. Per germline, CDR1 MNHEY and CDR2 SMNVEV (reference sequence). The CDR3 totals 16 residues. After removal of 5 bases from V and 3 bases from J, the junction contained 9 bases not matched to a gene. The CDR3 sequence is CASSHRQGAYDTEAFF. CDR3 bases: TGTGCCAGCAGTCACCGACAGGGGGCTTATGACACTGAAGCTTTCTTT.

The chain carries TRBV7-2 and TRBJ2-3; a weak D match, TRBD1 (8 bases). Trimming stripped 5 bases from V and 1 base from J, with 16 bases between. This CDR3 has 16 amino acids. The germline CDR1 and CDR2 sequences are SGHTA and FQGNSA. The CDR3 is CASSNNRGGGTDTQYF. Here the CDR3 DNA reads TGTGCCAGCAGCAATAACAGGGGGGGAGGCACAGATACGCAGTATTTT.

The chain employs TRBV5-1 and TRBJ2-3, with 7 bases lining up with TRBD2. Looked up from germline, CDR1 is SGHRS and CDR2 is YFSETQ. The CDR3 is 14 amino acids. Unmatched junction bases numbered 5, after V lost 2 bases and J lost 5 bases. CDR3 DNA: TGCGCCAGCAGCTTAATGGCTAGCGGAGATACGCAGTATTTT. It specifies CASSLMASGDTQYF.

In its sample, this clone was seen a few times. The chain recombines TRBV7-2 with TRBJ2-1, with a weak D call TRBD1 (8 bases). V lost 5 bases, J lost 0 bases, and 14 bases lay in between. Germline assignment: CDR1 SGHTA and CDR2 FQGNSA. This CDR3 is built from 16 residues. Here the CDR3 reads CASSGQGGSSYNEQFF. The CDR3 nucleotides are TGTGCCAGCAGCGGACAGGGCGGGAGCTCCTACAATGAGCAGTTCTTC.

This chain joins TRBV15 and TRBJ2-7; a possible D gene is TRBD1 (5 bases). CDR1 is LNHNV and CDR2 is YYDKDF in the germline V gene (reference sequence). Trimming shortened V by 2 bases and J by 4 bases, and 9 bases separated the two germline ends. The CDR3 is 13 amino acids. CDR3 DNA: TGTGCCACCAGCAGAACGACAGTGTACGAGCAGTACTTC. Protein: CATSRTTVYEQYF.

V usage is TRBV7-2 and J usage is TRBJ1-3, with 10 positions matching TRBD1. Germline V lookup: CDR1 SGHTA, CDR2 FQGNSA. J gave up 7 bases and V 4 bases, and 10 bases lay outside the gene matches. The CDR3 consists of 16 residues. CDR3 coding DNA: TGTGCCAGCAGCTGGGAACCGGGACAGGGGAGGAACACCATATATTTT. The encoded protein is CASSWEPGQGRNTIYF. The full variable domain, rest sourced from reference TRBV7-2 and TRBJ1-3, is GAGVSQSPSNKVTEKGKDVELRCDPISGHTALYWYRQSLGQGLEFLIYFQGNSAPDKSGLPSDRFSAERTGGSVSTLTIQRTQQEDSAVYLCASSWEPGQGRNTIYFGEGSWLTVV.

This clone was seen only once. The genes are TRBV29-1 and TRBJ2-1; D remains unclear. The germline gives CDR1 SQVTM, CDR2 ANQGSEA. CDR3 length: 10 residues. The V and J ends lost 6 bases and 11 bases respectively, with 11 bases between them. CDR3 protein: CSVETDQQFF. Here the CDR3 DNA reads TGCAGCGTGGAAACAGATCAGCAGTTCTTC.

V gene TRBV28 combines with J gene TRBJ1-5; 7 bases map to TRBD1. Germline CDR1 reads MDHEN; CDR2 reads SYDVKM. This CDR3 has 14 residues. J gave up 7 bases and V 7 bases, and 10 bases lay outside the gene matches. The CDR3 nucleotides read TGTGCCAGCACCCCACAGGGGCTTTGGCAGCCCCAGCATTTT. Its translation is CASTPQGLWQPQHF.

The chain has TRBV4-1 and TRBJ2-7; 8 nucleotides line up with TRBD2. Trimming at V came to 4 bases and at J to 5 bases, leaving 13 bases not matched to a gene. The CDR3 is 16 residues long. Looked up from germline, CDR1 is MGHRA and CDR2 is YSYEKL. The CDR3 loop is CASSPIGREAKNEQYF. In DNA, the CDR3 is TGCGCCAGCAGCCCTATCGGGCGGGAGGCCAAAAACGAGCAGTACTTC.

The chain couples TRBV6-5 to TRBJ2-3; D is perhaps TRBD2 (6 bases). The CDR3 totals 15 residues. The V gene's germline CDR1 is MNHEY and CDR2 SVGAGI. V was clipped by 0 bases and J by 9 bases, with 16 bases between them. CDR3 region: CASSYSPPSGETQYF. CDR3 coding DNA: TGTGCCAGCAGTTACTCCCCCCCGTCGGGAGAGACGCAGTATTTT.

The genes are TRBV4-3 and TRBJ1-1, with D maybe TRBD1 (6 bases). Per germline, CDR1 LGHNA and CDR2 YSLEER. The V and J ends lost 2 bases and 4 bases respectively, with 14 bases between them. This CDR3 comprises 15 residues. For the CDR3, the DNA is TGCGCCAGCAGCCAATTTCTTGGGGGCGGCACTGAAGCTTTCTTT. Amino acid sequence: CASSQFLGGGTEAFF.

The chain uses TRBV30 and TRBJ2-1; TRBD2 agrees at 7 bases. This CDR3 has 13 residues. From germline, CDR1 is GTSNPN and CDR2 SVGIG (reference sequence). V was clipped by 7 bases and J by 0 bases; unmatched bases: 3. In DNA, the CDR3 is TGTGCCTCTGGGGGGGGCTCCTACAATGAGCAGTTCTTC. This codes for CASGGGSYNEQFF.

This chain links TRBV27 with TRBJ2-7; no reliable D call. Germline assignment: CDR1 MNHEY and CDR2 SMNVEV (reference sequence). V lost 5 bases and J 0 bases, leaving 11 bases between the germline ends. The length of the CDR3 is 14 residues. In nucleotides, the CDR3 is TGTGCCAGCAGTGACCGGCACAGCTCCTACGAGCAGTACTTC. Translation gives CASSDRHSSYEQYF.

This chain joins TRBV4-1 and TRBJ1-2, with 11 nucleotides matching TRBD1. This CDR3 has 15 residues. Germline trimming cut 4 bases from V and 3 bases from J; bases unmatched to any gene: 4. The V gene's germline CDR1 is MGHRA and CDR2 YSYEKL. DNA of the CDR3: TGCGCCAGCAGCCCAGGACAGGGGGCTGACTATGGCTACACCTTC. Amino acids: CASSPGQGADYGYTF.